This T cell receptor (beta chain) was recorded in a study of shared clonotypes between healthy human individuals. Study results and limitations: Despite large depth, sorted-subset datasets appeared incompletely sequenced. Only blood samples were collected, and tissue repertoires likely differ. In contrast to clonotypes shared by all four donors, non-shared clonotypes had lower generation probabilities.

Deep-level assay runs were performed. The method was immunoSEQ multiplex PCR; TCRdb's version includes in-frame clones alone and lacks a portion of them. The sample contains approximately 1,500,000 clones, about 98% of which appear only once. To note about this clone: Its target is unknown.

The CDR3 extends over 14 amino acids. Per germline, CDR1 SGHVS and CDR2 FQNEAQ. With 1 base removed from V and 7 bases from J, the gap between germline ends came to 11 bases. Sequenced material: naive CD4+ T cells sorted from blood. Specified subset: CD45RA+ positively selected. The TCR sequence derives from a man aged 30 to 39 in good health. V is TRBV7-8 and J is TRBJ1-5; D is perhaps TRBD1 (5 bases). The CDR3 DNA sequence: TGTGCCAGCAGCTTAGACTTGGGGGTACAGCCCCAGCATTTT. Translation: CASSLDLGVQPQHF.